Sequencing of this TCR beta chain was carried out in a study of T cells expressing NK-cell markers. From the 5' RACE reads, TCRdb lists one entry per CDR3 protein and no DNA. The sample holds some 440,000 distinct CDR3 sequences. Sequencing was carried out using blood T cells: a sorted CD56 or NKG2C T cell subset, CD4+ or CD8+ T cells, or bulk PBMC T cells (not recorded which). This clonotype was obtained from a woman aged 50 to 65 in good health.

The CDR3 reads CASSLLLGGVHEQYF. The J gene is TRBJ2-7, the V gene TRBV7-6; TCRdb's D gene call, TRBD2, goes unchecked for lack of DNA. CDR3 size: 15 residues. Germline V CDR1 and CDR2: SGHVS, FNYEAQ.